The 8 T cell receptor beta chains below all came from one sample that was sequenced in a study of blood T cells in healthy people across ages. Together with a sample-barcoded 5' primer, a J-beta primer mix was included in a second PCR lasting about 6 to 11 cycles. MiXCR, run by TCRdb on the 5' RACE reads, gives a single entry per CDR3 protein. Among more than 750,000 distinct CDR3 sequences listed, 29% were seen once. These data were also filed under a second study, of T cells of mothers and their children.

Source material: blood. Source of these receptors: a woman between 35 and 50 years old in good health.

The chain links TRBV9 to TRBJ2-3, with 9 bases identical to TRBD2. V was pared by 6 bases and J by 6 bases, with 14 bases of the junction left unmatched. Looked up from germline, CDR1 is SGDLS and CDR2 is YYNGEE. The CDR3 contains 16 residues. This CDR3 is CASNQLASGIRDTQYF. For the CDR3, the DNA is TGTGCCAGCAACCAATTGGCTAGCGGGATAAGGGATACGCAGTATTTT.

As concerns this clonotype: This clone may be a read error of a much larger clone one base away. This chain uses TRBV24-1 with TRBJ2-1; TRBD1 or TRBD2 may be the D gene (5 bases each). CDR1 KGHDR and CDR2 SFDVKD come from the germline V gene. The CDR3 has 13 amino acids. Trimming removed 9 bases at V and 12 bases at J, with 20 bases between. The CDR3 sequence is CATESPTRDVQFF. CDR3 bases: TGTGCCACCGAATCCCCGACAAGGGACGTGCAGTTCTTC.

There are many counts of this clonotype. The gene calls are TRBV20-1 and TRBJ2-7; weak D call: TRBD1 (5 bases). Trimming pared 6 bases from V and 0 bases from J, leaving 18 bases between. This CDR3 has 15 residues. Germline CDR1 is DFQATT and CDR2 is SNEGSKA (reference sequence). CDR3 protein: CSARERTRSSYEQYF. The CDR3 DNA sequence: TGCAGTGCCCGCGAGAGGACAAGAAGCTCCTACGAGCAGTACTTC.

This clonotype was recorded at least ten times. Written as DNA, the CDR3 is TGTGCCAGCAGCTATGTCTATAGCTCCTACAATGAGCAGTTCTTC. The encoded protein is CASSYVYSSYNEQFF. The chain carries TRBV7-2 and TRBJ2-1, with no clear D. The CDR3 extends over 15 amino acids. Germline CDR1 SGHTA, CDR2 FQGNSA. V was pared by 4 bases and J by 0 bases, with 10 bases between.

This chain's CDR3 is CASWNMVGYTF. The CDR3, as DNA: TGTGCCAGTTGGAACATGGTCGGCTACACCTTC. The J gene is TRBJ1-2, the V gene TRBV19, with D unclear. V lost 8 bases and J 8 bases, leaving 12 bases between the germline ends. Germline V gives CDR1 LNHDA, CDR2 SQIVND (reference sequence). This CDR3 contains 11 residues.

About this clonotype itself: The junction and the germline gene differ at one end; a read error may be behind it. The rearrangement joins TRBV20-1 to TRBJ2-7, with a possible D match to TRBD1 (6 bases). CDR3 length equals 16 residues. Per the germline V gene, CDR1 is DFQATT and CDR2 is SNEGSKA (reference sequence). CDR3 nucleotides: TGCAGTGCTAGATGGGGCGACAGGATTAATACGGGCGAGCGGTACTTC. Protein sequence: CSARWGDRINTGERYF.

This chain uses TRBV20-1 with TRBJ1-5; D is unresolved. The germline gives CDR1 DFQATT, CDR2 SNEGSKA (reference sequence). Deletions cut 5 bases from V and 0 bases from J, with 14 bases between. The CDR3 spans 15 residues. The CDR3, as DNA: TGCAGTGCTCAATCCACCACCAGTAGCAATCAGCCCCAGCATTTT. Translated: CSAQSTTSSNQPQHF.

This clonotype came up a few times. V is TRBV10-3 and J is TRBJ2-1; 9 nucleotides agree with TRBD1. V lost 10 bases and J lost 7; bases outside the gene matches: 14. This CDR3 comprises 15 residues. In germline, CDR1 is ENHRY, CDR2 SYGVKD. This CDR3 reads CATGGGQGLWNEQFF. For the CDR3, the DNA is TGTGCCACCGGAGGGGGACAGGGTTTATGGAATGAGCAGTTCTTC.